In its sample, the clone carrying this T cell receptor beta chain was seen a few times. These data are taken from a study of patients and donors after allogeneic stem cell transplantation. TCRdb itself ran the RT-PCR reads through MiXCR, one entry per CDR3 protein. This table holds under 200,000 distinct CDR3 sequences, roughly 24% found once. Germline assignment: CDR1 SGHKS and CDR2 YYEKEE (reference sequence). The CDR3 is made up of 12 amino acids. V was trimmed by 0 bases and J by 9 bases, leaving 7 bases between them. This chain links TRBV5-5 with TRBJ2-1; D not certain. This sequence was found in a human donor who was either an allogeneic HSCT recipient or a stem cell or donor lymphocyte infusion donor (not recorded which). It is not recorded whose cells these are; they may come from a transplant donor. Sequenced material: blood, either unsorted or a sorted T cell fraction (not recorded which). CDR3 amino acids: CASSLEPIEQFF. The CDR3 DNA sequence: TGTGCCAGCAGCTTGGAACCTATTGAGCAGTTCTTC.